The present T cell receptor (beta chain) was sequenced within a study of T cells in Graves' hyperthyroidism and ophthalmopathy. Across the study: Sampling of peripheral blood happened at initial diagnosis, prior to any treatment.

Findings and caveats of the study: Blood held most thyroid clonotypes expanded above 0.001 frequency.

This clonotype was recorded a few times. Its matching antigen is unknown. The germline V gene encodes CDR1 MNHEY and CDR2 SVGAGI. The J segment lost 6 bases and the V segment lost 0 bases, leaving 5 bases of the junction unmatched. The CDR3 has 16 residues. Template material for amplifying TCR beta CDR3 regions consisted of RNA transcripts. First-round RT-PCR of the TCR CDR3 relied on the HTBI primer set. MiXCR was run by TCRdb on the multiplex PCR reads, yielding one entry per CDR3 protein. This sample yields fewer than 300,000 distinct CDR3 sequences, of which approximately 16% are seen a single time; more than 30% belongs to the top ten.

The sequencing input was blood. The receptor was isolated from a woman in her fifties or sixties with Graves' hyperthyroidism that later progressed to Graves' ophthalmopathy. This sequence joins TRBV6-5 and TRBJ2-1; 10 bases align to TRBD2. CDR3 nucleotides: TGTGCCAGCAGTTACTCGGTAGCGGGAGGTCCCAATGAGCAGTTCTTC. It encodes CASSYSVAGGPNEQFF.